This T cell receptor beta chain was found in a study of read filtering for tumor transcriptome and immune sequencing. The wider study: Per sample, TCR-region reads ranged about 4 to 11 million by IR-seq, roughly 80 to 1273 by RNA-seq. The study's findings and limits: IR-seq captured clonotypes deeper and more reliably than RNA-seq.

Every patient had bone marrow sampled while the disease was active. The CDR3 totals 14 residues. Per germline, CDR1 LNHNV and CDR2 YYDKDF (reference sequence). In regard to this clonotype: The antigen remains undetermined. The junction departs from the called germline gene at one end, perhaps through a read error.

From roughly 390 ng of RNA, a library with molecular barcoded alpha/delta and beta/gamma adaptors was made. TCRdb ran MiXCR on the reads and lists one entry per CDR3 protein. The table shows under 150,000 distinct CDR3 sequences, with about 13% occurring only once. The sequence was obtained from a donor aged 40 or over with multiple myeloma. Sequenced input: a population of CD138-negative cells sorted from bone marrow. This sequence joins TRBV15 and TRBJ2-7; TRBD1 is a possible D gene (6 bases). The CDR3 loop is CAASRDPGVGEQYF. The CDR3 bases are TGTGCCGCCAGCAGAGACCCAGGGGTTGGCGAGCAGTACTTC.